This TCR beta chain was recorded in a study of spatial heterogeneity in lung cancer. In the study overall: Alpha-chain detections were consistently fewer than beta-chain detections among the sequences.

Time point noted: sample taken at primary tumor resection. Material for sequencing was whole RNA from tumor, nontumor lung or frozen PBMC, left unsorted. Untreated early-stage non-small cell lung cancer patients, roughly 72 in total, were the donors. The length of the CDR3 is 17 residues. CDR1 SGHVS and CDR2 FQNEAQ come from the germline V gene. Between the trimmed V and J ends, which lost 5 bases and 4 bases, there was a span of 23 bases. TCRdb ran MiXCR on the 5' RACE reads and lists one entry per CDR3 protein. The sample lists some 83,000 distinct CDR3 sequences; under 25% were seen once. There are many counts of this clonotype.

The chain is built from TRBV7-8 and TRBJ1-2; perhaps TRBD1 as D (6 bases). The material was PBMCs, obtained at surgery. This sequence originates from a male donor with early-stage non-small cell lung cancer. The CDR3 loop is CASSLGGRLSTVYGYTF. DNA for the CDR3: TGTGCCAGCAGCCTAGGGGGGAGGTTGTCTACTGTCTATGGCTACACCTTC.